This T cell receptor beta chain was profiled in a study of glioma-infiltrating T cells. The iRepertoire nested amplicon-rescue multiplex PCR amplified TCR alpha and beta CDR3s from RNA. Tissue mRNA or PBMC total RNA, about 95-450 ng, went into one-step reverse transcription and amplification. One entry per CDR3 protein results from TCRdb running MiXCR on the multiplex PCR reads. This sample has some 180,000 distinct CDR3 sequences, with more than 30% found just once. Germline loops: CDR1 SGHKS, CDR2 YYEKEE (reference sequence). V gave up 0 bases and J gave up 5 bases, with 9 bases separating them. This CDR3 region has 14 residues. For this clonotype: As yet, its antigen is unknown.

Whole-study findings and limits: Tissue-blood divergence was below expectation in non-neoplastic patients, above in gliomas. Very few CDR3 sequences were shared between tissue and blood.

What was sequenced was glioma tissue, nonneoplastic brain tissue, or PBMCs (not recorded which). The source of this sequence is a human donor with low-grade glioma or glioblastoma, undergoing nonglioma brain surgery, or in good health (not recorded which). The rearrangement links TRBV5-5 to TRBJ1-5; no clear D gene. As DNA, the CDR3 is TGTGCCAGCAGCTTGGCTGGAGGCGATCAGCCCCAGCATTTT. Protein product: CASSLAGGDQPQHF.